These T cell receptor beta chains were read from a single sample in a study of T cell repertoires in cytomegalovirus infection. MiXCR, run by TCRdb on the reads, gives a single entry per CDR3 protein. The table records 300,000 or so distinct CDR3 sequences, about 23% of them present only once. The sample consisted of PBMCs. These receptors were collected from a human donor in good health (CMV status not recorded). Some clones in this sample may be carry-over from other donors' samples. Each CDR3 is given with its conserved first and last residue. Fields, in order: J gene, clone size, D gene, V gene, CDR3 protein, CDR3 DNA. A D gene is named only where the DNA matches it firmly. Size is omitted from some rows. Given values are once, few, many or a class for expanded clones.

>TRBJ2-4|many|.|TRBV11-3
CASSLDPGFLAKNIQYF
TGTGCCAGCAGCTTAGATCCAGGGTTCCTAGCCAAAAACATTCAGTACTTC
>TRBJ1-1|few|.|TRBV13
CASSPGPLLATGTEAFF
TGTGCCAGCAGCCCGGGGCCACTGCTGGCGACCGGCACTGAAGCTTTCTTT
>TRBJ2-7|.|.|TRBV7-9
CASSFLTGSLYEQYF
TGTGCCAGCAGCTTTCTAACAGGGTCCCTCTACGAGCAGTACTTC
>TRBJ2-5|few|TRBD2|TRBV7-2
CASSRRLAGALATQYF
TGTGCCAGCAGCAGGCGACTAGCGGGGGCCCTGGCGACCCAGTACTTC
>TRBJ2-3|few|.|TRBV19
CATEIGSTDTQYF
TGTGCCACCGAAATCGGGAGCACAGATACGCAGTATTTT
>TRBJ2-5|.|TRBD1|TRBV20-1
CSAFPTGSETQYF
TGCAGTGCTTTTCCGACAGGGTCAGAGACCCAGTACTTC
>TRBJ1-6|many|.|TRBV7-2
CASSLPGPSPLHF
TGTGCCAGCAGCTTACCAGGGCCTTCACCCCTCCACTTT
>TRBJ1-5|few|.|TRBV20-1
CSARGGGSNQPQHF
TGCAGTGCTAGAGGGGGAGGTAGCAATCAGCCCCAGCATTTT
>TRBJ1-1|.|TRBD1|TRBV12-3/TRBV12-4
CASSLIQGAEAFF
TGTGCCAGCAGTTTAATACAGGGGGCTGAAGCTTTCTTT
>TRBJ2-2|.|.|TRBV5-1
CASSLATAPNTGELFF
TGCGCCAGCAGCCTGGCTACAGCCCCGAACACCGGGGAGCTGTTTTTT
>TRBJ2-5|many|TRBD1|TRBV28
CASSGPGQHQETQYF
TGTGCCAGCAGTGGGCCGGGACAGCACCAAGAGACCCAGTACTTC
>TRBJ1-1|many|.|TRBV28
CASSPRSYTEAFF
TGTGCCAGCAGCCCCCGATCTTACACTGAAGCTTTCTTT
>TRBJ2-7|few|.|TRBV20-1
CRAINPSLYEQYF
TGCAGGGCAATTAATCCCTCTCTGTACGAGCAGTACTTC
>TRBJ1-2|few|TRBD1|TRBV28
CASSSIRQGGYGYTF
TGTGCCAGCAGTTCAATCCGACAGGGTGGGTATGGCTACACCTTC
>TRBJ1-1|few|.|TRBV28
CASSTGLTEAFF
TGTGCCAGCAGTACAGGTTTAACTGAAGCTTTCTTT
>TRBJ2-3|.|TRBD1|TRBV10-3
CAISEPRTGVVADTQYF
TGTGCCATCAGTGAGCCCCGGACAGGGGTCGTCGCAGATACGCAGTATTTT
>TRBJ1-5|many|.|TRBV7-2
CASSPAGQPQHF
TGTGCCAGCAGCCCGGCGGGACAGCCCCAGCATTTT
>TRBJ1-1|few|.|TRBV6-2/TRBV6-3
CASRERITEAFF
TGTGCCAGCAGGGAGAGAATAACTGAAGCTTTCTTT
>TRBJ2-3|once|TRBD2|TRBV5-4
CASSFPASGGSGTQYF
TGTGCCAGCAGCTTTCCTGCTAGCGGGGGCTCGGGTACGCAGTATTTT
>TRBJ2-3|.|.|TRBV6-1
CASSWLGTETDTQYF
TGTGCCAGCAGTTGGCTCGGGACCGAGACAGATACGCAGTATTTT
>TRBJ1-5|.|.|TRBV20-1
CSAMDGAEPQHF
TGCAGTGCAATGGACGGCGCGGAGCCCCAGCATTTT
>TRBJ1-2|.|.|TRBV19
CASSRTASLRNYGYTF
TGTGCCAGTAGTCGTACAGCGTCTCTTCGGAACTATGGCTACACCTTC
>TRBJ1-5|many|.|TRBV7-2
CASSLAPGQDDSNQPQHF
TGTGCCAGCAGCTTAGCCCCGGGGCAGGACGATAGCAATCAGCCCCAGCATTTT
>TRBJ2-7|.|.|TRBV11-1
CASSSSIDGEQYF
TGTGCCAGCAGCTCTTCTATAGACGGCGAGCAGTACTTC
>TRBJ2-3|few|TRBD2|TRBV6-2/TRBV6-3
CASRPRLAGGPTDTQYF
TGTGCCAGCAGGCCCCGACTAGCGGGAGGCCCAACAGATACGCAGTATTTT
>TRBJ2-7|.|.|TRBV12-3/TRBV12-4
CASSLGRASYEQYF
TGTGCCAGCAGTTTGGGGCGGGCATCCTACGAGCAGTACTTC
>TRBJ2-2|many|.|TRBV7-2
CASSPTGLITGELFF
TGTGCCAGCAGCCCGACCGGACTTATCACCGGGGAGCTGTTTTTT
>TRBJ1-2|few|.|TRBV6-6
CASSYANTNYGYTF
TGTGCCAGCAGTTACGCGAATACTAACTATGGCTACACCTTC
>TRBJ2-5|many|.|TRBV5-1
CASSPERETQYF
TGCGCCAGCAGCCCGGAAAGGGAGACCCAGTACTTC
>TRBJ2-7|few|.|TRBV29-1
CSVTSSDEQYF
TGCAGCGTTACTAGCTCTGACGAGCAGTACTTC
>TRBJ2-5|many|.|TRBV11-2
CASSHTRLDRAQETQYF
TGTGCCAGCAGCCACACAAGACTAGACAGGGCCCAAGAGACCCAGTACTTC
>TRBJ2-5|many|TRBD2|TRBV7-2
CASSNRLAGPQMRETQYF
TGTGCCAGCAGCAACCGACTAGCGGGCCCTCAAATGCGAGAGACCCAGTACTTC
>TRBJ2-5|.|TRBD1|TRBV5-6
CASSLGQGAGVQETQYF
TGTGCCAGCAGCTTGGGACAGGGGGCTGGAGTCCAAGAGACCCAGTACTTC
>TRBJ2-5|many|.|TRBV27
CASSSEGELNALETQYF
TGTGCCAGCAGTTCTGAGGGGGAGTTAAATGCTCTAGAGACCCAGTACTTC
>TRBJ1-2|.|.|TRBV11-2
CASSPDLLIPGGYTF
TGTGCCAGCAGCCCGGACTTGTTAATTCCCGGAGGCTACACCTTC
>TRBJ2-3|.|.|TRBV15
CATSKGTVTDTQYF
TGTGCCACCAGCAAAGGGACTGTCACAGATACGCAGTATTTT
>TRBJ2-3|few|TRBD1|TRBV7-8
CASSLELEGATDTQYF
TGTGCCAGCAGCTTAGAACTAGAGGGGGCCACAGATACGCAGTATTTT
>TRBJ1-2|once|.|TRBV6-4
CASRPSGQNYGYTF
TGTGCCAGCAGACCTTCGGGTCAGAACTATGGCTACACCTTC
>TRBJ1-2|.|.|TRBV28
CASSSGRGGVYGYTF
TGTGCCAGCAGCTCTGGTCGAGGAGGGGTGTATGGCTACACCTTC
>TRBJ2-5|.|.|TRBV27
CASSRTSYQETQYF
TGTGCCAGCAGTAGGACATCGTACCAAGAGACCCAGTACTTC
>TRBJ2-2|few|.|TRBV28
CASSTTGHSNTGELFF
TGTGCCAGCAGTACCACGGGACACTCGAACACCGGGGAGCTGTTTTTT
>TRBJ1-6|.|.|TRBV11-2
CASSSAGNSPLHF
TGTGCCAGCAGCTCGGCCGGTAATTCACCCCTCCACTTT
>TRBJ2-2|.|TRBD2|TRBV10-3
CAIKRGATNTGELFF
TGTGCCATCAAGCGGGGGGCTACGAACACCGGGGAGCTGTTTTTT
>TRBJ2-5|.|.|TRBV2
CASSEDRSQETQYF
TGTGCCAGCAGTGAAGACAGGAGTCAAGAGACCCAGTACTTC
>TRBJ2-1|.|.|TRBV7-6
CASSPLGGGRGNAQFF
TGTGCCAGCAGCCCCCTTGGAGGGGGCCGAGGGAATGCGCAGTTCTTC
>TRBJ2-5|many|.|TRBV7-2
CASSRSSVQETQYF
TGTGCCAGCAGCCGGTCTTCGGTCCAAGAGACCCAGTACTTC
>TRBJ1-2|.|.|TRBV19
CASSARDGYTF
TGTGCCAGTAGTGCCAGGGATGGCTACACCTTC
>TRBJ2-5|.|TRBD2|TRBV27
CASSTGTSGMLQETQYF
TGTGCCAGCAGTACCGGGACTAGCGGGATGCTACAAGAGACCCAGTACTTC
>TRBJ1-3|.|.|TRBV6-6
CASREGNTIYF
TGTGCCAGCAGGGAGGGAAACACCATATATTTT
>TRBJ1-5|.|TRBD1|TRBV2
CASSYDRAGGNQPQHF
TGTGCCAGCAGTTACGACAGGGCTGGGGGCAATCAGCCCCAGCATTTT
>TRBJ2-7|many|TRBD2|TRBV7-6
CASSLEGTTTYEQYF
TGTGCCAGCAGCTTAGAGGGGACTACTACCTACGAGCAGTACTTC